This T cell receptor beta chain was observed in a study of regulatory T cells in long-lasting Graves disease. Study information: Graves' patients who were just diagnosed had used antithyroid drugs for under 3 months.

iRepertoire HTBI primers and Arm-PCR of CDR3 regions built TCR beta libraries. TCRdb reanalysed the multiplex PCR reads using MiXCR and keeps one entry per CDR3 protein. Among over 450,000 distinct CDR3 sequences, more than 10% were seen once, and the ten largest hold over 7%. Germline CDR1 MDHEN, CDR2 SYDVKM. This CDR3 has 14 amino acids. Trimming at V came to 3 bases and at J to 3 bases, leaving 3 bases not matched to a gene. Sample time point: newly diagnosed GD, antithyroid drugs for less than 3 months. TCR sequences were obtained from RNA taken from PBMCs. Peripheral blood, at 7.5 to 9 milliliters, went into EDTA tubes. This clonotype was recorded many times. These data were likewise used in another study, on T cells in Graves' hyperthyroidism and ophthalmopathy.

The input for sequencing was peripheral blood mononuclear cells (PBMCs), taken at new diagnosis, from a patient treated with antithyroid drugs. The chain uses TRBV28 and TRBJ2-7; 9 bases match TRBD1. This receptor was identified in a woman in her 30s with Graves disease. CDR3 sequence: CASSFGDRDYEQYF. The CDR3 DNA reads TGTGCCAGCAGTTTTGGGGACAGGGACTACGAGCAGTACTTC.